This record covers a single T cell receptor (beta chain). This record belongs to a study of glioma-infiltrating T cells. On the study more broadly: Dexamethasone exposure before glioma surgery was limited to six or fewer days.

The CDR3 is made up of 15 amino acids. Trimming stripped 3 bases from V and 7 bases from J, with 18 bases between. The germline V gene encodes CDR1 KGHDR and CDR2 SFDVKD. Using RNA template, CDR3s of TCR alpha and beta were amplified with iRepertoire arm-PCR. Input was roughly 100-450 ng of tissue mRNA or PBMC total RNA. TCRdb fed the multiplex PCR reads into MiXCR, producing one record per CDR3 protein. Here the sample spans more than 350,000 distinct CDR3 sequences, 41% being singletons. This receptor was identified in a human donor with low-grade glioma or glioblastoma, undergoing nonglioma brain surgery, or in good health (not recorded which). The specimen was glioma tissue, nonneoplastic brain tissue, or PBMCs (not recorded which). V and J are TRBV24-1 and TRBJ2-7, with D perhaps TRBD2 (5 bases). The CDR3 DNA reads TGTGCCACCAGTGATCCCGGTTTAGGGAGATGGGAGCAGTACTTC. Translating gives CATSDPGLGRWEQYF.